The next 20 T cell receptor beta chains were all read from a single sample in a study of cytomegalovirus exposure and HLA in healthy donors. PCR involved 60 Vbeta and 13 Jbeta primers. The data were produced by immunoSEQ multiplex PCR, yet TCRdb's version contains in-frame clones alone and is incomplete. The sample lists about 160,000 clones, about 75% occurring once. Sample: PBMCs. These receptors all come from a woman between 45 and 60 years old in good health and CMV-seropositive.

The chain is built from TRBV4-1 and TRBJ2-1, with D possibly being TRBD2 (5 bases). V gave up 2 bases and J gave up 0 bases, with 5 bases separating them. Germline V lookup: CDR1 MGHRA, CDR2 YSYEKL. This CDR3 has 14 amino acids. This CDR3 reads CASSQTSSYNEQFF. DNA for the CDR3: TGCGCCAGCAGCCAAACTAGCTCCTACAATGAGCAGTTCTTC.

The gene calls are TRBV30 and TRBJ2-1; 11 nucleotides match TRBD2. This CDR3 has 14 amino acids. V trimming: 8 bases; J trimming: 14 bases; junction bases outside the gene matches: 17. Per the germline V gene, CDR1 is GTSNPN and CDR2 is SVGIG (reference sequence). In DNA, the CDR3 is TGTGCCACGACAGGGGAGGTAGCGGGGGGGCCGGAGTTCTTC. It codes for CATTGEVAGGPEFF.

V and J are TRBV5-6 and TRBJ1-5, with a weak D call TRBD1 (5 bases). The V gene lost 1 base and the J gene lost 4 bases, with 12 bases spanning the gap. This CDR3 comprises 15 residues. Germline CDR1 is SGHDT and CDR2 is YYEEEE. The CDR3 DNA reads TGTGCCAGCAGCTTGTACTCGCGACAGAATCAGCCCCAGCATTTT. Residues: CASSLYSRQNQPQHF.

The CDR3 loop is CASSDLTGGFGYTF. The CDR3 DNA sequence: TGTGCCAGCAGTGACCTGACAGGGGGCTTTGGCTACACCTTC. The V call is TRBV25-1, the J call TRBJ1-2, with 10 bases fitting TRBD1. The CDR3 totals 14 residues. V lost 3 bases and J lost 7; bases outside the gene matches: 5. Germline V lookup: CDR1 MGHDK, CDR2 SYGVNS.

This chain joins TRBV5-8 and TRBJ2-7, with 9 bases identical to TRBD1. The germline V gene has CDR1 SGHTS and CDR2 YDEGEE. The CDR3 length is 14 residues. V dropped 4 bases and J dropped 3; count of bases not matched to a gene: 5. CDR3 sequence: CASSPRDRVYEQYF. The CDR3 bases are TGTGCCAGCAGCCCCCGGGACAGGGTCTACGAGCAGTACTTC.

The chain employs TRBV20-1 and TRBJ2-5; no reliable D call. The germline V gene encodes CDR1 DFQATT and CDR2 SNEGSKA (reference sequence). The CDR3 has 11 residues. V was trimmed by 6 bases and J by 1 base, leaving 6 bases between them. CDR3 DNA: TGCAGTGCAGCAACCCAAGAGACCCAGTACTTC. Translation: CSAATQETQYF.

CDR3 loop: CATNLAGVDNEQFF. The CDR3 nucleotides are TGTGCCACCAATCTAGCGGGGGTAGACAATGAGCAGTTCTTC. The chain has TRBV15 and TRBJ2-1, with TRBD2 matching 10 bases. There are 14 residues in the CDR3. Per germline, CDR1 LNHNV and CDR2 YYDKDF (reference sequence). The junction had 5 bases not matched to a gene; V was cut back by 7 bases and J by 5 bases.

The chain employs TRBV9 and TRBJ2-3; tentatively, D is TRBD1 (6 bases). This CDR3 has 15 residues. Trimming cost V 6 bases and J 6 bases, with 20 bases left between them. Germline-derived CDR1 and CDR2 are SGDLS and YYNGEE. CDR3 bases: TGTGCCAGCACCCCTACAGGGATGGTCTACGATACGCAGTATTTT. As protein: CASTPTGMVYDTQYF.

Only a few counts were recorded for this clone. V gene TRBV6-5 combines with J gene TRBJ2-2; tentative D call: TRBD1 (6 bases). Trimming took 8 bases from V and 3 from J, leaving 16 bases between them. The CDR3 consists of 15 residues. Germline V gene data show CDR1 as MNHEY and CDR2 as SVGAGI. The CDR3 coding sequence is TGTGCCAGCGCCCTCCAGGGGATGGACACCGGGGAGCTGTTTTTT. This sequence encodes CASALQGMDTGELFF.

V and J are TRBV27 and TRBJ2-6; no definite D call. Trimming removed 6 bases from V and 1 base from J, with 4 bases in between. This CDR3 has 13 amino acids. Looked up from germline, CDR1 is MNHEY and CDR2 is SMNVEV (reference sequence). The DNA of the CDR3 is TGTGCCAGCAGGAGGTCTGGGGCCAACGTCCTGACTTTC. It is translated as CASRRSGANVLTF.

The CDR3 DNA is TGTGCCAGCAGTGGAGGTAGTGGGACATTAACTAATTCACCCCTCCACTTT. This encodes CASSGGSGTLTNSPLHF. This rearrangement joins TRBV6-1 to TRBJ1-6; a possible D gene is TRBD1 (6 bases). This CDR3 region has 17 residues. Germline lookup yields CDR1 MNHNS and CDR2 SASEGT. The V and J ends lost 4 bases and 6 bases respectively, with 19 bases between them.

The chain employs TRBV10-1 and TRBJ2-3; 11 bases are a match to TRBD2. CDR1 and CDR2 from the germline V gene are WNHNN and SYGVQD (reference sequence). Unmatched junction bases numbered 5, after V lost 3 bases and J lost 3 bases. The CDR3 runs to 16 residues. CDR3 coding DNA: TGCGCCAGCAGTGATAGTAGCGGGGGGGTTACAGATACGCAGTATTTT. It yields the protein CASSDSSGGVTDTQYF.

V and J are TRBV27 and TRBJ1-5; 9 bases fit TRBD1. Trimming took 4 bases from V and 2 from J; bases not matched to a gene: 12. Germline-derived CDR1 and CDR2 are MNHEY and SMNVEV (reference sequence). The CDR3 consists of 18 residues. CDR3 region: CASSSLGQGSGGNQPQHF. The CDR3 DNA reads TGTGCCAGCAGTTCGCTAGGACAGGGGTCGGGGGGCAATCAGCCCCAGCATTTT.

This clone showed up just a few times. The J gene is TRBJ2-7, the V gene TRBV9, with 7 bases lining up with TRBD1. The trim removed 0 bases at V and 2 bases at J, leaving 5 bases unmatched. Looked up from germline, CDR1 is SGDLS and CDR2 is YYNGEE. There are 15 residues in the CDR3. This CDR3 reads CASSVGQGVAYEQYF. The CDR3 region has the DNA TGTGCCAGCAGCGTAGGGCAGGGGGTCGCCTACGAGCAGTACTTC.

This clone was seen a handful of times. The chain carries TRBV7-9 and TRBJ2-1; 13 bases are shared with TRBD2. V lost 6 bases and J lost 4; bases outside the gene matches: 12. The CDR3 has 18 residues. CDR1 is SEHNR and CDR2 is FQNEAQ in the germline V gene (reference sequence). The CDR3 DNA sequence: TGTGCCAGCAGACCCGGGACTAGCGGGAAGGAGCGGTACAATGAGCAGTTCTTC. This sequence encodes CASRPGTSGKERYNEQFF.

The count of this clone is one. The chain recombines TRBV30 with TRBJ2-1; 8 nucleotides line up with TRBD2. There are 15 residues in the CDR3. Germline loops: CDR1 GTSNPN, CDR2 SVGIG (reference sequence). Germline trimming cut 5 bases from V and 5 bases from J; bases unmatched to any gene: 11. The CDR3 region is CAWFGGAGDHNEQFF. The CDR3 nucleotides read TGTGCCTGGTTCGGGGGAGCGGGGGACCACAATGAGCAGTTCTTC.

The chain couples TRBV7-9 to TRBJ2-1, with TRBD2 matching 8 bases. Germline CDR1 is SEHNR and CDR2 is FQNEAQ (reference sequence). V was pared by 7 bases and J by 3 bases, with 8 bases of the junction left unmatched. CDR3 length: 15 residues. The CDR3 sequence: CASIPPAGGYNEQFF. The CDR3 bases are TGTGCCAGCATTCCCCCGGCGGGGGGCTACAATGAGCAGTTCTTC. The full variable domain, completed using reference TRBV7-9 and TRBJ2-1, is DTGVSQNPRHKITKRGQNVTFRCDPISEHNRLYWYRQTLGQGPEFLTYFQNEAQLEKSRLLSDRFSAERPKGSFSTLEIQRTEQGDSAMYLCASIPPAGGYNEQFFGPGTRLTVL.

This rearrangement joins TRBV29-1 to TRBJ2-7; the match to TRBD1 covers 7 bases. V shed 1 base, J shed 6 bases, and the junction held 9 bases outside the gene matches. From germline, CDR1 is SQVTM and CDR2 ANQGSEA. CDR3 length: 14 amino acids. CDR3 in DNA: TGCAGCGTTGAAGCCGGGACAGACCTCGGCGAGCAGTACTTC. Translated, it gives CSVEAGTDLGEQYF.

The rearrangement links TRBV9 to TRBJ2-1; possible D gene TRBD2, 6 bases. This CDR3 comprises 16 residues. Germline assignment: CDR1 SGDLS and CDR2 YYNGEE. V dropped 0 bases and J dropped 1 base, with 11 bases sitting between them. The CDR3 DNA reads TGTGCCAGCAGCGTAGTAGGGCGGGGTTCCTACAATGAGCAGTTCTTC. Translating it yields CASSVVGRGSYNEQFF.

The CDR3 loop reads CASSLGTAVNSPLHF. CDR3 coding DNA: TGTGCCAGCAGCTTGGGAACAGCGGTTAATTCACCCCTCCACTTT. V and J are TRBV5-6 and TRBJ1-6; D uncertain. The CDR3 is made up of 15 amino acids. Germline V CDR1 and CDR2: SGHDT, YYEEEE. The germline V and J ends were trimmed by 0 bases and 6 bases, with 10 bases remaining between them.